The next 6 T cell receptor beta chains were all read from a single sample in a study of human T cells and chemical hapten exposure. Time point denoted: patch test 3, about 24 weeks after DPC sensitization. Treatment in this sample: therapeutic diphenylcyclopropenone sensitization with weekly scalp DPC. TCRdb itself ran the RACE reads through MiXCR, one entry per CDR3 protein. The sample yields under 130,000 distinct CDR3 sequences, less than 40% seen once. Sequencing was performed on whole blood, taken in connection with sensitization to the hapten diphenylcyclopropenone (DPC). The receptors come from a man aged 40-49 years with alopecia areata. Some clones in this sample may be carry-over from other donors' samples.

The chain links TRBV28 to TRBJ2-5; no clear D gene. CDR3 length: 14 residues. CDR1 and CDR2 from the germline V gene are MDHEN and SYDVKM. Deletions cut 5 bases from V and 1 base from J, with 11 bases between. CDR3 loop: CASSRSRTQETQYF. The DNA of the CDR3 is TGTGCCAGCAGTCGGAGCAGGACCCAAGAGACCCAGTACTTC.

This chain connects TRBV4-1 to TRBJ2-1, with TRBD2 identical over 11 bases. The CDR3 sequence is 17 residues long. Per germline, CDR1 MGHRA and CDR2 YSYEKL. Trimming cost V 6 bases and J 7 bases; bases outside gene matches: 14. The chain's CDR3 is CASRNLGLAGGRNEQFF. Written as DNA, the CDR3 is TGCGCCAGCAGGAACCTAGGGCTAGCGGGAGGTCGAAATGAGCAGTTCTTC.

The chain combines TRBV20-1 with TRBJ1-6, with D hard to call. V lost 1 base to trimming and J lost 7 bases, with 8 bases between them. In germline, CDR1 is DFQATT, CDR2 SNEGSKA (reference sequence). This CDR3 is 13 amino acids long. CDR3 in amino acids: CSARVSPNSPLHF. CDR3 sequence (DNA): TGCAGTGCTAGAGTGTCACCGAATTCACCCCTCCACTTT.

There are a few counts of this clonotype. The gene calls are TRBV11-3 and TRBJ2-1; possibly TRBD2 for D (7 bases). CDR3 length: 16 residues. Deletions cut 5 bases from V and 6 bases from J, with 20 bases between. The germline V gene has CDR1 SGHNT and CDR2 YENEEA. CDR3 region: CASSNRLREGGNEQFF. The CDR3 region has the DNA TGTGCCAGCAGCAATCGGTTAAGGGAGGGGGGCAATGAGCAGTTCTTC. Based on the CDR3 plus reference TRBV11-3 and TRBJ2-1, the full variable domain is EAGVVQSPRYKIIEKKQPVAFWCNPISGHNTLYWYLQNLGQGPELLIRYENEEAVDDSQLPKDRFSAERLKGVDSTLKIQPAELGDSAVYLCASSNRLREGGNEQFFGPGTRLTVL.

This clonotype was detected only a few times. The V call is TRBV7-9, the J call TRBJ2-5; D not resolved. V lost 1 base to trimming and J lost 2 bases, with 8 bases between them. CDR1 is SEHNR, CDR2 FQNEAQ, per germline (reference sequence). CDR3 length: 14 residues. The CDR3, as DNA: TGTGCCAGCAGCTTAGTCCAGCATCAAGAGACCCAGTACTTC. Protein sequence: CASSLVQHQETQYF.

There are a few counts of this clonotype. The CDR3 DNA follows: TGTGCCACCACCATTTTGGGGGTCCGGGAGCAGTACGTC. Translation gives CATTILGVREQYV. The V gene is TRBV24-1, the J gene TRBJ2-7; TRBD1 or TRBD2 may be the D gene (5 bases each). Between the trimmed V and J ends, which lost 8 bases and 7 bases, there was a span of 17 bases. The CDR3 extends over 13 amino acids. CDR1 and CDR2 from the germline V gene are KGHDR and SFDVKD.